The T cell receptor (beta chain) described here comes from a study of OX40 agonist ivuxolimab in advanced cancers. Some background on the complete study: Ivuxolimab was an agonistic, fully human IgG2 monoclonal antibody directed against OX40 (CD134), a costimulatory receptor. Intravenous ivuxolimab was administered to patients every 2 weeks at six dose levels: 0.01, 0.1, 0.3, 1.5, 3 and 10 mg/kg. Among the roughly 50 dose-escalation patients, about 20 had hepatocellular carcinoma, roughly 15 melanoma, 9 renal cell carcinoma and 9 head and neck cancer. In the dose-escalation cohort, 65% to 90% of patients were male, and the mean age was roughly 60 years, with a range of 23 to 79. Prior anti-PD-1, anti-PD-L1 or anti-CTLA-4 therapy was permitted, and about 40% of dose-escalation patients had received checkpoint inhibitors. Three dose-escalation patients achieved partial responses, one with hepatocellular carcinoma and two with cutaneous melanoma. The point of sequencing TCRbeta in the periphery was to test whether ivuxolimab changed TCR sequence diversity and drove clonal T-cell expansion. The paper describes the monotherapy dose-escalation part (N = 52 patients) of the phase I trial of ivuxolimab. General study outcomes and caveats: At doses from 0.1 to 3.0 mg/kg, clonal expansion was seen in both CD4+ and CD8+ blood T cells between baseline and week 6. In the 0.1-3.0 mg/kg groups, partial responders had among the lowest normalized peripheral clonal expansion, particularly in CD8+ T cells. After ivuxolimab, more expanded clones were found on average in CD8+ T cells than in CD4+ T cells. Which antigens the clonally expanded peripheral T cells were specific for was not determined. Low levels of normalized T-cell clonal expansion were also seen in some patients who did not respond.

There are 13 amino acids in the CDR3, from cysteine to phenylalanine inclusive. Here the CDR3 DNA is all that survives: 39 bases in frame from base 1. CDR1 SEHNR and CDR2 FQNEAQ were looked up in the germline V gene (reference sequence). V gives up 5 bases and J gives up 2 bases, and the segment between their germline ends measures 9 bases. In the case of this clone: The antigen it recognizes is unknown. The record has no base qualities; no much larger clone is one base away.

The trial excluded patients who had a history of autoimmune disease or were on systemic immunosuppression. Peripheral blood for TCR sequencing was drawn from every dose cohort at baseline, at cycle 4 day 1 and at cycle 7 day 1. Samples came from an open-label, multicenter, first-in-human phase I dose-escalation trial of ivuxolimab. Adults with locally advanced or metastatic melanoma, renal cell, hepatocellular, or head and neck squamous cell carcinoma were enrolled in the trial. Before TCR sequencing, CD4+ and CD8+ T cells were separately sorted from peripheral blood. Genomic DNA was extracted from sorted cells for sequencing of the TCRbeta CDR3 region. TCRbeta CDR3 regions were sequenced using the immunoSEQ Assay. TCRdb's version of the immuneACCESS table is confined to in-frame rearrangements and falls short of the full clone set. An unresolved V gene accounts for under half of the shortfall where checked; the remainder is of unknown origin. Counted in this sample were some 70,000 clones; roughly 90% of them appeared once. The ten largest account for roughly 7.8% of the sample.

The sample was CD4+ or CD8+ T cells sorted from blood, taken in a trial of the OX40 agonist ivuxolimab. This receptor was obtained from an adult with an advanced solid tumor such as melanoma, head and neck, liver or kidney cancer. Recombination linked TRBV7-9 to TRBJ1-1, with TRBD1 perhaps the D gene, on 5 matching bases. In nucleotide form, the sequence is TGTGCCAGCAGCGCTGGGGGAAACACTGAAGCTTTCTTT. Translated, it reads CASSAGGNTEAFF.